The subject of this entry is one T cell receptor beta chain. V was pared by 3 bases and J by 3 bases, with 6 bases of the junction left unmatched. The V gene's germline CDR1 is SGHRS and CDR2 YFSETQ. CDR3 size: 14 residues. The data were obtained in a study of shared clonotypes between healthy human individuals. TCRdb keeps only in-frame clones here, not all; method: immunoSEQ multiplex PCR. Of some 1,600,000 clones detected, around 98% appear once; the ten largest clones hold around 0.45%. The sequence came from a man aged 25 to 40 in good health. The chain employs TRBV5-1 and TRBJ2-7, with 7 bases fitting TRBD1. The sequencing sample was made of naive CD4+ T cells sorted from blood. Subset denoted: CD45RA+ positively selected. The chain's CDR3 is CASSSRDSHYEQYF. Written as DNA, the CDR3 is TGCGCCAGCAGCTCCCGGGACAGCCACTACGAGCAGTACTTC.